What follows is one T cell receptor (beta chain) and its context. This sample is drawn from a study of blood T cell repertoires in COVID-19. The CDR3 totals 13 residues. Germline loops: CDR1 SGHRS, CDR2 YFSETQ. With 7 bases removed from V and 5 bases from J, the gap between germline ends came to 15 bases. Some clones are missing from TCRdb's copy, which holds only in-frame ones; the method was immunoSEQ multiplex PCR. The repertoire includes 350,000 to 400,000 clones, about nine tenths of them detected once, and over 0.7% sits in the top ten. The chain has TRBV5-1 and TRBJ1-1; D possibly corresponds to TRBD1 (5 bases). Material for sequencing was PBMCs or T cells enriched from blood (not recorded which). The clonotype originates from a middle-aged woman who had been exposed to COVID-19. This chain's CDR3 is CASGEPRGTEAFF. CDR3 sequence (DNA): TGCGCCAGCGGCGAACCTCGGGGGACTGAAGCTTTCTTT.